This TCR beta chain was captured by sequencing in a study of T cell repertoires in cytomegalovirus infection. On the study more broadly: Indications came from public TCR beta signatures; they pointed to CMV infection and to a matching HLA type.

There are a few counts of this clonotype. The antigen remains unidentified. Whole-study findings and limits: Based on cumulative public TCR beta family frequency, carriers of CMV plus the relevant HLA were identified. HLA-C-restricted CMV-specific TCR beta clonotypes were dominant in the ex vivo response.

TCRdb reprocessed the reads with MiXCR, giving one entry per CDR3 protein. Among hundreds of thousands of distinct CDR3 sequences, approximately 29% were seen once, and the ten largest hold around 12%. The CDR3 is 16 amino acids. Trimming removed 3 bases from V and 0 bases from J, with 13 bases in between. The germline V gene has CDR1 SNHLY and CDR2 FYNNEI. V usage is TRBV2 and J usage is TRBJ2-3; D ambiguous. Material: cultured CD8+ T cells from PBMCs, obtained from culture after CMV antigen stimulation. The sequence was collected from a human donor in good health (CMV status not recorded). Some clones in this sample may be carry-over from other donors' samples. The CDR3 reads CASSDSIQTSTDTQYF. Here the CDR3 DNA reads TGTGCCAGCAGTGACAGCATTCAGACTAGCACAGATACGCAGTATTTT.